Listed below are T cell receptor beta chains from one sample, sequenced in a study of shared clonotypes between healthy human individuals. The data were produced by immunoSEQ multiplex PCR, yet TCRdb's version contains in-frame clones alone and is incomplete. This repertoire shows some 2,500,000 clones, about 90% found once; its top ten account for 0.37%. Sequenced input: naive CD4+ T cells from PBMCs. Receptors originate from a man aged 18-30 years in good health. Some clones in this sample may be carry-over from other donors' samples. CDR3s include the opening cysteine and the closing phenylalanine or tryptophan. The order of the fields is V gene, D gene, J gene, CDR3 length, clone size, CDR3 DNA, CDR3 protein. A D gene is named only where the DNA matches it firmly. Only some rows state a clone size, as once, few, many or a class for expanded clones.

V: TRBV4-1
D: TRBD1
J: TRBJ1-1
length: 15
size: -
DNA: TGCGCCAGCAGCCACCCAAAGGGGGCTAGAACTGAAGCTTTCTTT
CDR3: CASSHPKGARTEAFF

V: TRBV29-1
D: TRBD2
J: TRBJ2-3
length: 15
size: -
DNA: TGCAGCGTAGCGCTAGCTAGCGGGAGTTCAGATACGCAGTATTTT
CDR3: CSVALASGSSDTQYF

V: TRBV6-4
D: TRBD2
J: TRBJ2-7
length: 15
size: -
DNA: TGTGCCAGCAGCCTCCTAGCGGGAGGCCCCTACGAGCAGTACTTC
CDR3: CASSLLAGGPYEQYF

V: TRBV10-1
D: TRBD1
J: TRBJ2-5
length: 15
size: -
DNA: TGCGCCAGCAGTGCTACCAGGGGGCGCGGAGAGACCCAGTACTTC
CDR3: CASSATRGRGETQYF

V: TRBV7-8
D: -
J: TRBJ2-6
length: 18
size: -
DNA: TGTGCCAGCAGCTTAAAAGTAAATTTGGTTTCTTGGGCCAACGTCCTGACTTTC
CDR3: CASSLKVNLVSWANVLTF

V: TRBV6-6
D: -
J: TRBJ2-3
length: 14
size: once
DNA: TGTGCCAGCAGGGTGACTCTGGGGGCAGATACGCAGTATTTT
CDR3: CASRVTLGADTQYF

V: TRBV2
D: TRBD2
J: TRBJ2-7
length: 15
size: -
DNA: TGTGCCAGCATTAGCGGGAGGGTCCTCTCCTACGAGCAGTACTTC
CDR3: CASISGRVLSYEQYF

V: TRBV2
D: TRBD1
J: TRBJ1-5
length: 14
size: few
DNA: TGTGCCAGCAGCGAAGACAGGGGAAATCAGCCCCAGCATTTT
CDR3: CASSEDRGNQPQHF

V: TRBV7-2
D: -
J: TRBJ1-2
length: 11
size: -
DNA: TGTGCCAGCAGCCCTGGGTCTGGCTACACCTTC
CDR3: CASSPGSGYTF

V: TRBV27
D: TRBD1
J: TRBJ1-2
length: 15
size: -
DNA: TGTGCCAGCAGCCGTTACCGGGACAGGGTGCATGGCTACACCTTC
CDR3: CASSRYRDRVHGYTF

V: TRBV5-6
D: -
J: TRBJ2-5
length: 13
size: -
DNA: TGTGCCAGCAGCTTGGAGGGCCTAGAGACCCAGTACTTC
CDR3: CASSLEGLETQYF

V: TRBV5-4
D: -
J: TRBJ2-7
length: 14
size: -
DNA: TGTGCCAGCAGCTTGGCTAGCGAGGCGCACGAGCAGTACTTC
CDR3: CASSLASEAHEQYF

V: TRBV5-1
D: TRBD2
J: TRBJ2-5
length: 16
size: -
DNA: TGCGCCAGCAGCTTGGTTGTCGGGAGGGCGAGGGAGACCCAGTACTTC
CDR3: CASSLVVGRARETQYF

V: TRBV11-2
D: TRBD2
J: TRBJ2-1
length: 15
size: -
DNA: TGTGCCAGCAGCCTGACTAGCGGGAGTGAATTGGTGCAGTTCTTC
CDR3: CASSLTSGSELVQFF

V: TRBV7-3
D: -
J: TRBJ2-3
length: 12
size: -
DNA: TGTGCCAGCAGCTTTTATCCGGATACGCAGTATTTT
CDR3: CASSFYPDTQYF

V: TRBV28
D: -
J: TRBJ2-6
length: 16
size: -
DNA: -
CDR3: CASSSSGISGANVLTF

V: TRBV9
D: -
J: TRBJ2-1
length: 15
size: -
DNA: TGTGCCAGCAGCGTTGCGGGATCGGTGGTCAATGAGCAGTTCTTC
CDR3: CASSVAGSVVNEQFF

V: TRBV20-1
D: -
J: TRBJ1-1
length: 11
size: -
DNA: TGCAGTGCGGCCATGAACACTGAAGCTTTCTTT
CDR3: CSAAMNTEAFF

V: TRBV30
D: -
J: TRBJ1-4
length: 15
size: -
DNA: TGTGCCTGGAGTCGCCTTGGGGCGGCTAATGAAAAACTGTTTTTT
CDR3: CAWSRLGAANEKLFF

V: TRBV19
D: TRBD2
J: TRBJ2-7
length: 13
size: -
DNA: TGTGCCAGTAGTATGCGGGAGGCCTACGAGCAGTACTTC
CDR3: CASSMREAYEQYF

V: TRBV7-9
D: TRBD1
J: TRBJ1-4
length: 14
size: few
DNA: TGTGCCAGCCAACAGGGGGCCGCTAATGAAAAACTGTTTTTT
CDR3: CASQQGAANEKLFF

V: TRBV5-1
D: TRBD2
J: TRBJ2-1
length: 16
size: -
DNA: TGCGCCAGCAGCTTGCCTCTACTTAGCGGGAGCTATGAGCAGTTCTTC
CDR3: CASSLPLLSGSYEQFF

V: TRBV5-1
D: -
J: TRBJ1-4
length: 14
size: -
DNA: TGCGCCAGCAGGCAGGGGTTAATAGCGGAAAAACTGTTTTTT
CDR3: CASRQGLIAEKLFF

V: TRBV19
D: -
J: TRBJ1-3
length: 15
size: -
DNA: TGTGCCAGTATACCAAGAGGGCTCTCTGGAAACACCATATATTTT
CDR3: CASIPRGLSGNTIYF

V: TRBV19
D: TRBD2
J: TRBJ2-7
length: 16
size: -
DNA: TGTGCCAGTAGTCGACTAGCGGGAGGACCTCCCTACGAGCAGTACTTC
CDR3: CASSRLAGGPPYEQYF

V: TRBV9
D: -
J: TRBJ2-5
length: 13
size: -
DNA: TGTGCCAGCAGCGTATGGACGGGGGAGACCCAGTACTTC
CDR3: CASSVWTGETQYF

V: TRBV2
D: TRBD1
J: TRBJ2-1
length: 14
size: -
DNA: TGTGCCAGCAAACCGGACAGGGTAACTGATGAGCAGTTCTTC
CDR3: CASKPDRVTDEQFF

V: TRBV5-4
D: -
J: TRBJ2-3
length: 13
size: -
DNA: TGTGCCAGCAGCTTGGCCGTCACAGATACGCAGTATTTT
CDR3: CASSLAVTDTQYF

V: TRBV7-2
D: -
J: TRBJ2-6
length: 14
size: -
DNA: TGTGCCAGCAGAGCCGGGTCTGGGGCCAACGTCCTGACTTTC
CDR3: CASRAGSGANVLTF

V: TRBV9
D: TRBD2
J: TRBJ2-7
length: 15
size: -
DNA: TGTGCCAGCAGCGGCCATGCGGGAGACGCCAGGGAGCAGTACTTC
CDR3: CASSGHAGDAREQYF

V: TRBV9
D: -
J: TRBJ2-7
length: 15
size: -
DNA: TGTGCCAGCAGCGTAGGGACTACCCCCCTCTACGAGCAGTACTTC
CDR3: CASSVGTTPLYEQYF

V: TRBV11-2
D: -
J: TRBJ2-6
length: 18
size: -
DNA: TGTGCCAGCAGCTTAGGGACACTGATTTTCTCTGGGGCCAACGTCCTGACTTTC
CDR3: CASSLGTLIFSGANVLTF

V: TRBV9
D: TRBD2
J: TRBJ2-5
length: 16
size: -
DNA: TGTGCCAGCAGCGAAACCGGGACTAGCGTTCAAGAGACCCAGTACTTC
CDR3: CASSETGTSVQETQYF

V: TRBV4-1
D: -
J: TRBJ2-1
length: 15
size: -
DNA: TGCGCCAGCAGCCCACCGGGGGTTGGGGCGCATGAGCAGTTCTTC
CDR3: CASSPPGVGAHEQFF

V: TRBV10-3
D: TRBD2
J: TRBJ2-3
length: 16
size: -
DNA: TGTGCCATCCGTGGGACTAGCGGGAGAGCGACAGATACGCAGTATTTT
CDR3: CAIRGTSGRATDTQYF

V: TRBV4-2
D: -
J: TRBJ2-4
length: 17
size: -
DNA: TGTGCCAGCAGCCCGATGAACGGGAGTTGGGCCAAAAACATTCAGTACTTC
CDR3: CASSPMNGSWAKNIQYF

V: TRBV5-1
D: -
J: TRBJ1-4
length: 15
size: -
DNA: TGCGCCAGCAGCTTGGTATCGGGAGTTCCTGAAAAACTGTTTTTT
CDR3: CASSLVSGVPEKLFF

V: TRBV7-8
D: -
J: TRBJ1-1
length: 14
size: -
DNA: TGTGCCAGCAGTTGGCCGGGGTCGGACACTGAAGCTTTCTTT
CDR3: CASSWPGSDTEAFF

V: TRBV11-2
D: -
J: TRBJ2-1
length: 11
size: -
DNA: TGTGCCAGCAGCCCACACAATGAGCAGTTCTTC
CDR3: CASSPHNEQFF

V: TRBV7-8
D: TRBD1
J: TRBJ1-4
length: 14
size: -
DNA: TGTGCCAGCAGCCCGGACAGGGGGCATGAAAAACTGTTTTTT
CDR3: CASSPDRGHEKLFF

V: TRBV2
D: -
J: TRBJ2-7
length: 13
size: -
DNA: TGTGCCAGCAGTGATCGTATCCGCTACGAGCAGTACTTC
CDR3: CASSDRIRYEQYF